This T cell receptor (beta chain) was sequenced during a study of T-cell reconstitution after alpha-beta-depleted transplantation in children. Germline-derived CDR1 and CDR2 are SGHTA and FQGNSA. This CDR3 contains 13 residues. V shed 2 bases and J shed 8 bases, with 12 bases lying between them. With regard to this clonotype: In this CDR3 the conserved last residue, phenylalanine or tryptophan, is missing, so a read error is likely.

Molecular barcoding with unique molecular identifiers was used for the TCRbeta library. TCRdb reprocessed the PCR reads via MiXCR and lists one record per CDR3 protein. The sample carries 300,000 to 400,000 distinct CDR3 sequences, 10% to 15% recorded once. The sequencing here drew on PBMCs, taken from the stem cell graft. This chain links TRBV7-2 with TRBJ1-2; perhaps TRBD1 as D (6 bases). The sequence was obtained from a human donor who donated a stem cell graft to a child with Fanconi anemia. The CDR3 bases are TGTGCCAGCAGCTTACCAGGGGTAGGCGGCTACACCTAC. Its translation is CASSLPGVGGYTY.